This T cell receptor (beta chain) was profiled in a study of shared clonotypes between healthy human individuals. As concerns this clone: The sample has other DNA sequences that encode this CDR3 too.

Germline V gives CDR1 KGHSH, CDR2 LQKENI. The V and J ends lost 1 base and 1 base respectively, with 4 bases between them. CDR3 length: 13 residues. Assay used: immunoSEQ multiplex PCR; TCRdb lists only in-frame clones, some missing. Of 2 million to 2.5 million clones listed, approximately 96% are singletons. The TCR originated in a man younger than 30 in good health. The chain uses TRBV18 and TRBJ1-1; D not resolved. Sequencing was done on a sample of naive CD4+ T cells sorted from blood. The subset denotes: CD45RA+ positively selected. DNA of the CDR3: TGTGCCAGCTCACCACAGCCGAACACTGAAGCTTTCTTT. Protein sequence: CASSPQPNTEAFF.